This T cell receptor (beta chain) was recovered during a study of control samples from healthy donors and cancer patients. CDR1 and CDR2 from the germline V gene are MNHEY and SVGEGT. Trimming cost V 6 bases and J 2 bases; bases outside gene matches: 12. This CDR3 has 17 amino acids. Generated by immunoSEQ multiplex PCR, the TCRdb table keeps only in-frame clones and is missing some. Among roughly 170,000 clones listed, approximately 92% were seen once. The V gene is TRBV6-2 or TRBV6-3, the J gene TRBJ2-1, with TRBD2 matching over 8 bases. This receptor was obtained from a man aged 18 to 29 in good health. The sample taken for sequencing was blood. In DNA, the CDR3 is TGTGCCAGCAGCCCCGGGGGGGGGAAAGGGCCCTACAATGAGCAGTTCTTC. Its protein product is CASSPGGGKGPYNEQFF.